Below, 10 T cell receptor beta chains from the same sample are listed, as sequenced in a study of tumor and adjacent non-tumor tissue in lung cancer. TCRbeta libraries were built with three rounds of nested PCR, modified from ARM-PCR. Using its own MiXCR run on the multiplex PCR reads, TCRdb lists one record per CDR3 protein. The sample has approximately 110,000 distinct CDR3 sequences, 60% to 70% seen once. No cell sorting was done before RNA was extracted from the tissue. Distant lung tissue was collected more than 3 cm away from the tumor edge. The specimen sequenced was distant non-tumor lung tissue. The source is a man aged 60 to 69 with non-small cell lung cancer.

As regards this clonotype: An end of the junction differs from the germline gene, which may be a read error. The chain has TRBV28 and TRBJ2-3; 9 bases align to TRBD2. Germline-derived CDR1 and CDR2 are MDHEN and SYDVKM. The CDR3 is 16 residues long. For the CDR3, the DNA is TGTGCTAGCAGTTTATATGCGGGAGGGCCCGGAGATACGCAGTATTTT. Its protein product is CASSLYAGGPGDTQYF.

This clonotype was detected once. The V gene is TRBV12-5, the J gene TRBJ1-1, with D unresolved. Germline values: CDR1 LGHNT, CDR2 FRNRAP. V was cut by 4 bases and J by 8 bases, with 14 bases left in between. The CDR3 runs 13 residues. CDR3 sequence (DNA): TGTGCTAGTGGTTATGTAGTGGGAGGAGAAGCTTTCTTT. This gives the protein CASGYVVGGEAFF.

This sequence joins TRBV13 and TRBJ2-7; TRBD1 aligns across 7 bases. The germline CDR1 and CDR2 sequences are PRHDT and FYEKMQ (reference sequence). There are 14 residues in the CDR3. V gave up 5 bases and J gave up 12 bases; unmatched junction bases: 16. DNA for the CDR3: TGTGCCAGCAGCCGAGGGACAGAGGCTAATGGGCTGTACTTC. Protein product: CASSRGTEANGLYF.

For this clonotype: The missing conserved phenylalanine or tryptophan at the end of this CDR3 makes a read error likely. This chain links TRBV25-1 with TRBJ2-1; perhaps TRBD2 as D (7 bases). Germline CDR1 reads MGHDK; CDR2 reads SYGVNS. This CDR3 spans 15 amino acids. The CDR3 reads CATSEWGGGYNEQFY. In DNA, the CDR3 is TGTGCCACCAGTGAGTGGGGGGGCGGTTACAATGAGCAGTTCTAC.

This clonotype was counted ten times or more. The V gene is TRBV6-5, the J gene TRBJ2-6; D might be TRBD2 (5 bases). Between the trimmed V and J ends, which lost 6 bases and 0 bases, there was a span of 12 bases. From germline, CDR1 is MNHEY and CDR2 SVGAGI. The CDR3 contains 16 residues. Here the CDR3 reads CASRALGDSGANVLTF. For the CDR3, the DNA is TGTGCCAGCAGAGCCCTGGGAGACTCTGGGGCCAACGTCCTGACTTTC.

Points on this clonotype: Germline and junction disagree at one end, which may indicate a read error. The chain recombines TRBV28 with TRBJ2-1; 9 nucleotides agree with TRBD2. The germline V gene encodes CDR1 MDHEN and CDR2 SYDVKM. This CDR3 spans 15 amino acids. CDR3 sequence reads: CVSSSASGERGEQFF. The DNA for the CDR3 is TGTGTTAGCAGTTCAGCTAGCGGGGAGAGGGGTGAGCAGTTCTTT.

CDR3 region: CASSMEGNYGYTF. The CDR3 coding sequence is TGTGCCAGTAGTATGGAGGGAAACTATGGCTACACCTTC. The chain recombines TRBV19 with TRBJ1-2; no clear D gene. V was shortened by 3 bases and J by 2 bases, with 7 bases between the two germline ends. CDR1 and CDR2 from the germline V gene are LNHDA and SQIVND (reference sequence). This CDR3 comprises 13 residues.

This clonotype has at least ten counts. J is TRBJ2-7 and V is TRBV20-1, with D perhaps matching TRBD2 (6 bases). This CDR3 is 11 amino acids long. CDR1 is DFQATT, CDR2 SNEGSKA, per germline (reference sequence). V dropped 6 bases and J dropped 3 bases, with 9 bases sitting between them. The DNA of the CDR3 is TGCAGTGCACCGCGGGGCTACGAGCAGTACTTC. This codes for CSAPRGYEQYF.

This clonotype has a count of ten or more. CDR3 DNA sequence: TGTGCCAGCAACTTGGGGGGGGAGGATACGCAGTATTTT. Translation gives CASNLGGEDTQYF. V usage is TRBV6-5 and J usage is TRBJ2-3; 7 bases fit TRBD2. Trimming removed 7 bases from V and 6 bases from J; junction bases left unmatched: 7. Germline V gene lookup returns CDR1 MNHEY and CDR2 SVGAGI. The CDR3 totals 13 residues.

In this sample, this clonotype turned up a few times. The CDR3 end shows no conserved phenylalanine or tryptophan, and so a read error is likely. The DNA for the CDR3 is TGTGCCAGCAGTGCCAGTCCCGGAACTAGCGGGAGTAGCTACAATGAGCAGTTCTCC. The encoded protein is CASSASPGTSGSSYNEQFS. The chain uses TRBV12-3 or TRBV12-4 and TRBJ2-1, with 11 bases aligning to TRBD2. V lost 5 bases and J lost 3; bases outside the gene matches: 15. This CDR3 has 19 residues.